The 27 T cell receptor beta chains listed next were all sequenced from one sample in a study of blood T cell repertoires in COVID-19. Here immunoSEQ multiplex PCR was the method, and the copy in TCRdb shows in-frame clones only, minus some. This table has about 180,000 clones, around three quarters appearing once. Sequencing was performed on peripheral blood. These receptors came from a man aged 65-85 years with active or convalescent COVID-19.

The chain's CDR3 is CASSPPARDRGREQYF. The DNA for the CDR3 is TGTGCCAGCTCACCGCCCGCTCGGGACAGGGGGCGCGAGCAGTACTTC. The chain employs TRBV18 and TRBJ2-7; 12 bases map to TRBD1. Trimming removed 3 bases from V and 6 bases from J; junction bases left unmatched: 9. Per germline, CDR1 KGHSH and CDR2 LQKENI. This CDR3 contains 16 residues.

This clone was counted a few times. CDR3: CASSLGGVGYTF. As DNA, the CDR3 is TGTGCCAGCAGCTTAGGGGGGGTTGGCTACACCTTC. The gene calls are TRBV7-2 and TRBJ1-2; TRBD1 is a possible D gene (5 bases). Trimming removed 1 base from V and 7 bases from J, with 7 bases in between. The CDR3 is 12 amino acids. Germline CDR1 and CDR2: SGHTA and FQGNSA.

This clone showed up many times. Distinct nucleotide sequences in the sample also encode this CDR3. The chain carries TRBV5-1 and TRBJ2-3; TRBD2 matches 15 bases. Germline V gene sequence: CDR1 SGHRS, CDR2 YFSETQ. This CDR3 has 16 amino acids. V shed 4 bases and J 5 bases; nucleotides not matched to a gene: 5. The DNA for the CDR3 is TGCGCCAGCAGCCGGACTAGCGGGGGGGCCGAAGATACGCAGTATTTT. Translating it yields CASSRTSGGAEDTQYF.

CDR3 nucleotides: TGTGCCAGCAGTTCGGACACGTTGAGCTCCTACGAGCAGTACTTC. The encoded protein is CASSSDTLSSYEQYF. The chain has TRBV6-5 and TRBJ2-7, with D tentatively TRBD1 (5 bases). Trimming took off 4 bases at V and 0 bases at J, with 13 bases between the two ends. Germline V gene sequence: CDR1 MNHEY, CDR2 SVGAGI. The CDR3 extends over 15 amino acids.

V usage is TRBV27 and J usage is TRBJ1-2; 9 bases fit TRBD1. This CDR3 region has 19 residues. V was clipped by 2 bases and J by 2 bases; unmatched bases: 15. Germline values: CDR1 MNHEY, CDR2 SMNVEV (reference sequence). CDR3 sequence reads: CASSLTSGQGRSLNYGYTF. The CDR3 nucleotides read TGTGCCAGCAGTTTAACGAGCGGACAGGGGCGGTCGTTGAACTATGGCTACACCTTC.

The rearrangement joins TRBV7-9 to TRBJ2-7; TRBD2 agrees at 13 bases. Unmatched junction bases numbered 7, after V lost 4 bases and J lost 7 bases. Germline V lookup: CDR1 SEHNR, CDR2 FQNEAQ (reference sequence). The CDR3 contains 15 residues. CDR3 region: CASSSGLAGPGEQYF. CDR3 bases: TGTGCCAGCAGCTCGGGACTAGCGGGACCTGGGGAGCAGTACTTC.

J is TRBJ1-4 and V is TRBV15; a weak D match, TRBD1 (6 bases). This CDR3 is 15 amino acids long. With 2 bases removed from V and 8 bases from J, the gap between germline ends came to 15 bases. CDR1 LNHNV and CDR2 YYDKDF come from the germline V gene (reference sequence). CDR3 in DNA: TGTGCCACCAGCAGATCACAGGGAACAGAAGAAAAACTGTTTTTT. Protein sequence: CATSRSQGTEEKLFF. The variable domain in full, completed from reference TRBV15 and TRBJ1-4, reads DAMVIQNPRYQVTQFGKPVTLSCSQTLNHNVMYWYQQKSSQAPKLLFHYYDKDFNNEADTPDNFQSRRPNTSFCFLDIRSPGLGDTAMYLCATSRSQGTEEKLFFGSGTQLSVL.

Points on this clone: This CDR3 is also generated by other DNA sequences in the sample. The rearrangement joins TRBV6-6 to TRBJ1-2, with a possible D match to TRBD1 (6 bases). Germline V gene sequence: CDR1 MNHNY, CDR2 SVGAGI (reference sequence). This CDR3 region has 11 residues. V lost 8 bases and J lost 3, with 7 bases in between. The CDR3 region has the DNA TGTGCCAGCTCAGGGGACTATGGCTACACCTTC. It is translated as CASSGDYGYTF.

This clone was detected a few times. The chain recombines TRBV3-1 (or the pseudogene TRBV3-2) with TRBJ2-7; D call uncertain. The V gene lost 1 base and the J gene lost 6 bases, with 4 bases spanning the gap. CDR1 and CDR2 from the germline V gene are LGHDT and YNNKEL (reference sequence). CDR3 length: 11 residues. The CDR3 DNA reads TGTGCCAGCAGCCAAGGAGTCGAGCAGTACTTC. Residues: CASSQGVEQYF.

This chain uses TRBV3-1 (or the pseudogene TRBV3-2) with TRBJ2-3, with 7 bases fitting TRBD2. The CDR3 is made up of 17 amino acids. Trimming removed 4 bases from V and 0 bases from J; junction bases left unmatched: 10. Germline V gene sequence: CDR1 LGHDT, CDR2 YNNKEL (reference sequence). The CDR3 nucleotides read TGTGCCAGCAGCCTATACCGGAGCGGGACTAGCACAGATACGCAGTATTTT. This codes for CASSLYRSGTSTDTQYF.

This clone was recorded a few times. The CDR3 nucleotides read TGTGCCAGCAGCCAAGTGTCTTCTTTAGCTGGGGAGACCCAGTACTTC. As protein: CASSQVSSLAGETQYF. This chain connects TRBV3-1 (or the pseudogene TRBV3-2) to TRBJ2-5, with D unresolved. The germline gives CDR1 LGHDT, CDR2 YNNKEL (reference sequence). CDR3 length: 16 amino acids. V was trimmed by 1 base and J by 5 bases, leaving 17 bases between them.

The CDR3 protein is CASSLDPSGDTQYF. Written as DNA, the CDR3 is TGCGCCAGCAGCTTGGACCCAAGCGGAGATACGCAGTATTTT. V and J are TRBV5-1 and TRBJ2-3; possible D gene TRBD2, 5 bases. The CDR3 runs to 14 residues. Looked up from germline, CDR1 is SGHRS and CDR2 is YFSETQ. Deletions cut 0 bases from V and 5 bases from J, with 10 bases between.

V gene TRBV5-6 combines with J gene TRBJ2-7, with D tentatively TRBD2 (6 bases). V dropped 1 base and J dropped 5 bases, with 13 bases sitting between them. Germline assignment: CDR1 SGHDT and CDR2 YYEEEE. CDR3 length equals 14 residues. CDR3 sequence reads: CASSLSGSSDEQYF. The CDR3, as DNA: TGTGCCAGCAGCTTGTCCGGGAGTAGCGACGAGCAGTACTTC.

This chain links TRBV7-9 with TRBJ2-1; 11 positions agree with TRBD2. The J segment lost 9 bases and the V segment lost 2 bases, leaving 12 bases of the junction unmatched. The CDR3 covers 17 residues. Germline values: CDR1 SEHNR, CDR2 FQNEAQ (reference sequence). In DNA, the CDR3 is TGTGCCAGCAGCTTACTAGCGGGAGGCTCCCGAACTGGTGAGCAGTTCTTC. It is translated as CASSLLAGGSRTGEQFF.

V gene TRBV6-5 combines with J gene TRBJ2-2; TRBD1 aligns across 8 bases. The germline gives CDR1 MNHEY, CDR2 SVGAGI. The CDR3 totals 15 residues. V was pared by 5 bases and J by 1 base, with 3 bases of the junction left unmatched. In DNA form, the CDR3 reads TGTGCCAGCAGTCGAACAGGGGGGAACACCGGGGAGCTGTTTTTT. This translates into CASSRTGGNTGELFF.

This rearrangement joins TRBV9 to TRBJ2-3, with 8 bases matching TRBD2. Trimming took 0 bases from V and 0 from J; bases not matched to a gene: 3. The CDR3 is made up of 16 amino acids. CDR1 is SGDLS and CDR2 is YYNGEE in the germline V gene. CDR3 DNA: TGTGCCAGCAGCGTAGGGGCTAGCGGGAGCACAGATACGCAGTATTTT. It is translated as CASSVGASGSTDTQYF. Full variable domain (outside the CDR3, taken from reference TRBV9 and TRBJ2-3): DSGVTQTPKHLITATGQRVTLRCSPRSGDLSVYWYQQSLDQGLQFLIQYYNGEERAKGNILERFSAQQFPDLHSELNLSSLELGDSALYFCASSVGASGSTDTQYFGPGTRLTVL.

This clone was recorded a few times. The chain couples TRBV5-1 to TRBJ2-5; D perhaps matches TRBD2 (5 bases). Germline V gene lookup returns CDR1 SGHRS and CDR2 YFSETQ. The CDR3 covers 15 residues. Trimming stripped 7 bases from V and 4 bases from J, with 20 bases between. The CDR3 loop is CASSVRGTPGETQYF. The CDR3 nucleotides read TGCGCCAGCTCCGTCCGGGGAACCCCAGGAGAGACCCAGTACTTC.

The V call is TRBV19, the J call TRBJ2-3; a possible D gene is TRBD2 (5 bases). V was cut by 7 bases and J by 2 bases, with 13 bases left in between. This CDR3 is 14 amino acids long. Per the germline V gene, CDR1 is LNHDA and CDR2 is SQIVND (reference sequence). CDR3 nucleotide sequence: TGTGCCAGTAATCCGGGATCCGACACAGATACGCAGTATTTT. Translated, it gives CASNPGSDTDTQYF.

This chain uses TRBV19 with TRBJ2-5, with D possibly matching TRBD2 (5 bases). The CDR3 spans 13 residues. Looked up from germline, CDR1 is LNHDA and CDR2 is SQIVND (reference sequence). The V gene lost 0 bases and the J gene lost 5 bases, with 7 bases spanning the gap. CDR3 residues: CASSIDRGETQYF. In DNA, the CDR3 is TGTGCCAGTAGTATAGATCGAGGGGAGACCCAGTACTTC.

CDR3 sequence: CASSTTPLNYGYTF. For the CDR3, the DNA is TGTGCCAGCAGTACTACCCCGTTAAACTATGGCTACACCTTC. The V call is TRBV25-1, the J call TRBJ1-2; no reliable D call. Trimming removed 5 bases at V and 2 bases at J, with 12 bases between. CDR1 and CDR2 (germline): MGHDK, SYGVNS. This CDR3 contains 14 residues.

This clone came up a few times. The chain combines TRBV6-6 with TRBJ1-6, with 8 bases fitting TRBD1. CDR1 is MNHNY, CDR2 SVGAGI, per germline (reference sequence). The CDR3 totals 15 residues. Germline trimming cut 4 bases from V and 7 bases from J; bases unmatched to any gene: 6. The CDR3 sequence: CASSSQGARNSPLHF. CDR3 bases: TGTGCCAGCAGTTCCCAGGGGGCTCGCAATTCACCCCTCCACTTT.

The V gene is TRBV11-2, the J gene TRBJ2-2; D is perhaps TRBD2 (5 bases). Germline loops: CDR1 SGHAT, CDR2 FQNNGV. V gave up 1 base and J gave up 7 bases, with 10 bases separating them. The CDR3 runs to 14 residues. CDR3 coding DNA: TGTGCCAGCAGCTTAGCACGGGGATACGGGGAGCTGTTTTTT. It encodes CASSLARGYGELFF.

This CDR3 reads CASSTIQQGRYGYTF. The CDR3 nucleotides read TGTGCCAGCAGCACCATCCAACAGGGGCGTTATGGCTACACCTTC. The rearrangement links TRBV11-2 to TRBJ1-2; 7 bases fit TRBD1. The trim removed 5 bases at V and 5 bases at J, leaving 11 bases unmatched. The CDR3 has 15 residues. The germline V gene has CDR1 SGHAT and CDR2 FQNNGV.

The genes are TRBV5-1 and TRBJ2-1, with D perhaps TRBD2 (5 bases). Germline V gene data show CDR1 as SGHRS and CDR2 as YFSETQ. The CDR3 extends over 15 amino acids. The V end was cut by 0 bases, the J end by 4 bases, with 11 bases between. The CDR3 bases are TGCGCCAGCAGCTTGGCCGGGGATGTGTACAATGAGCAGTTCTTC. This gives the protein CASSLAGDVYNEQFF.

V and J are TRBV11-2 and TRBJ2-1; 7 nucleotides match TRBD1. Losses at the gene ends were 4 bases for V and 7 bases for J; bases not matched to a gene: 13. This CDR3 is 16 amino acids long. Looked up from germline, CDR1 is SGHAT and CDR2 is FQNNGV. This CDR3 reads CASSSVTGNRANEQFF. The CDR3 DNA reads TGTGCCAGCAGCTCCGTGACAGGGAATCGGGCGAATGAGCAGTTCTTC.

The rearrangement uses TRBV19 and TRBJ1-2, with 8 bases identical to TRBD1. The CDR3 is made up of 15 amino acids. CDR1 LNHDA and CDR2 SQIVND come from the germline V gene (reference sequence). V dropped 8 bases and J dropped 6; count of bases not matched to a gene: 14. This chain's CDR3 is CASSPPGGAKNGYTF. The CDR3 DNA sequence: TGTGCCAGTTCCCCTCCAGGGGGCGCAAAGAATGGCTACACCTTC.

This chain links TRBV6-2 or TRBV6-3 with TRBJ1-2, with TRBD1 identical over 7 bases. The V and J ends lost 5 bases and 2 bases, in that order; junction bases with no gene match: 11. CDR1 is MNHEY, CDR2 SVGEGT, per germline. This CDR3 is 16 amino acids long. CDR3: CASSRPPGQYNYGYTF. Here the CDR3 DNA reads TGTGCCAGCAGTCGACCTCCGGGACAGTACAACTATGGCTACACCTTC.